The 30 T cell receptor beta chains below all came from one sample that was sequenced in a study of shared clonotypes between healthy human individuals. Generated by immunoSEQ multiplex PCR, the TCRdb table keeps only in-frame clones and is missing some. The table shows 2 million to 2.5 million clones, with about 90% occurring only once. The sequenced material came from naive CD4+ T cells from PBMCs. Subset defined: CD45RA+ positively selected. Receptors originate from a man aged 18 to 30 in good health. Some clones in this sample may be carry-over from other donors' samples.

This clone was counted once. The J gene is TRBJ1-1, the V gene TRBV10-2; 11 positions agree with TRBD1. The germline gives CDR1 WSHSY, CDR2 SAAADI. Unmatched junction bases numbered 8, after V lost 2 bases and J lost 0 bases. The CDR3 runs to 18 residues. The CDR3 DNA reads TGCGCCAGCAGTGAGAGGGGGACAGGGGGTAAAATGAACACTGAAGCTTTCTTT. Protein: CASSERGTGGKMNTEAFF.

CDR3 loop: CASSWREGNEQYF. The CDR3 nucleotides are TGTGCCAGCAGCTGGCGTGAAGGCAACGAGCAGTACTTC. The J gene is TRBJ2-7, the V gene TRBV7-9; D not certain. V gave up 4 bases and J gave up 5 bases, with 12 bases separating them. The length of the CDR3 is 13 residues. Per the germline V gene, CDR1 is SEHNR and CDR2 is FQNEAQ (reference sequence).

The chain combines TRBV5-1 with TRBJ2-7, with TRBD1 matching 8 bases. The CDR3 has 16 residues. CDR1 SGHRS and CDR2 YFSETQ come from the germline V gene. The V segment lost 1 base and the J segment 1 base; nucleotides outside the gene matches: 7. The CDR3 coding sequence is TGCGCCAGCAGCTTGTCCTCCGGGACAGGATCCTACGAGCAGTACTTC. Amino acid sequence: CASSLSSGTGSYEQYF.

The rearrangement joins TRBV30 to TRBJ2-7, with TRBD1 identical over 8 bases. The germline V gene has CDR1 GTSNPN and CDR2 SVGIG (reference sequence). With 3 bases clipped from V and 3 bases from J, the junction kept 7 bases outside the gene matches. CDR3 length equals 14 residues. CDR3 in amino acids: CAWRDRQGFYEQYF. Here the CDR3 DNA reads TGTGCCTGGAGAGACCGACAGGGGTTCTACGAGCAGTACTTC.

V gene TRBV4-1 combines with J gene TRBJ2-7; 7 nucleotides match TRBD2. After removal of 3 bases from V and 3 bases from J, the junction contained 20 bases not matched to a gene. Germline assignment: CDR1 MGHRA and CDR2 YSYEKL. CDR3 length: 19 residues. The DNA for the CDR3 is TGCGCCAGCAGCCACCCCTGGGGGGGAGGGCTCTCTAACAACTACGAGCAGTACTTC. Translated: CASSHPWGGGLSNNYEQYF.

In its sample, this clone was seen once. This rearrangement joins TRBV5-1 to TRBJ2-1; 8 positions match TRBD2. The CDR3 covers 15 residues. Germline V gene sequence: CDR1 SGHRS, CDR2 YFSETQ. The trim removed 4 bases at V and 10 bases at J, leaving 13 bases unmatched. The DNA of the CDR3 is TGCGCCAGCAGCATCCGACTAGCGTCTAGTCGGGAGCAGTTCTTC. Translating gives CASSIRLASSREQFF. The full variable domain, its missing parts supplied by reference TRBV5-1 and TRBJ2-1, is KAGVTQTPRYLIKTRGQQVTLSCSPISGHRSVSWYQQTPGQGLQFLFEYFSETQRNKGNFPGRFSGRQFSNSRSEMNVSTLELGDSALYLCASSIRLASSREQFFGPGTRLTVL.

This chain links TRBV28 with TRBJ2-5; D is unclear. The CDR3 spans 15 residues. Germline CDR1 and CDR2: MDHEN and SYDVKM. Trimming took off 6 bases at V and 2 bases at J, with 16 bases between the two ends. The CDR3 loop reads CASRKAGGVQETQYF. CDR3 coding DNA: TGTGCCAGCAGGAAGGCAGGTGGGGTTCAAGAGACCCAGTACTTC. Together with reference TRBV28 and TRBJ2-5, the CDR3 gives the full variable domain: DVKVTQSSRYLVKRTGEKVFLECVQDMDHENMFWYRQDPGLGLRLIYFSYDVKMKEKGDIPEGYSVSREKKERFSLILESASTNQTSMYLCASRKAGGVQETQYFGPGTRLLVL.

This rearrangement joins TRBV5-1 to TRBJ2-3; D unresolved. Germline V lookup: CDR1 SGHRS, CDR2 YFSETQ. Trimming shortened V by 9 bases and J by 2 bases, and 19 bases separated the two germline ends. The CDR3 runs 15 residues. The chain's CDR3 is CATNFGGSFTDTQYF. CDR3 sequence (DNA): TGCGCCACCAATTTCGGCGGCTCCTTCACAGATACGCAGTATTTT.

This CDR3 reads CASSVGRAFTGELFF. CDR3 coding DNA: TGTGCCAGCAGTGTAGGCAGGGCCTTCACCGGGGAGCTGTTTTTT. The rearrangement joins TRBV25-1 to TRBJ2-2; perhaps TRBD1 as D (5 bases). Trimming removed 4 bases from V and 4 bases from J, with 13 bases in between. CDR1 and CDR2 (germline): MGHDK, SYGVNS. The CDR3 loop spans 15 amino acids.

This clone was recorded only once. The gene calls are TRBV5-1 and TRBJ1-1; tentatively, D is TRBD1 (5 bases). The CDR3 loop spans 16 amino acids. V was shortened by 2 bases and J by 1 base, with 15 bases between the two germline ends. Germline values: CDR1 SGHRS, CDR2 YFSETQ. Here the CDR3 DNA reads TGCGCCAGCAGCTTTTATGGCAGGGCCACGAACACTGAAGCTTTCTTT. It is translated as CASSFYGRATNTEAFF.

With regard to this clone: A read error may produce the germline difference seen at one junction end. The chain recombines TRBV7-9 with TRBJ2-1, with 10 bases aligning to TRBD2. CDR3 length: 18 amino acids. Germline-derived CDR1 and CDR2 are SEHNR and FQNEAQ (reference sequence). The CDR3 DNA reads as TGTGCCAGCAGCCTAGCGGAGACTAGCGGGTATCCCTACAATGAGCAGTTCTTC. This codes for CASSLAETSGYPYNEQFF.

To note about this clone: This sample also contains other DNA sequences that code for the same CDR3. The chain is built from TRBV5-5 and TRBJ1-5, with D maybe TRBD1 (5 bases). Trimming took off 4 bases at V and 0 bases at J, with 11 bases between the two ends. The CDR3 contains 15 residues. Germline V CDR1 and CDR2: SGHKS, YYEKEE (reference sequence). The DNA of the CDR3 is TGTGCCAGCAGCCGTGACAGTTATAGCAATCAGCCCCAGCATTTT. This gives the protein CASSRDSYSNQPQHF.

V usage is TRBV9 and J usage is TRBJ1-1; D ambiguous. The ends were cut back, 1 base at V and 3 bases at J, with 7 bases in the middle. CDR3 length equals 13 residues. The germline gives CDR1 SGDLS, CDR2 YYNGEE. CDR3 coding DNA: TGTGCCAGCAGCGTACAGGCGGACACTGAAGCTTTCTTT. It is translated as CASSVQADTEAFF.

The chain joins TRBV27 to TRBJ2-7; TRBD1 is a possible D gene (5 bases). Per germline, CDR1 MNHEY and CDR2 SMNVEV (reference sequence). The CDR3 has 16 residues. V was trimmed by 5 bases and J by 0 bases, leaving 17 bases between them. The DNA for the CDR3 is TGTGCCAGCAGTATTGTAGGGGCCCGTAGCTCCTACGAGCAGTACTTC. Its translation: CASSIVGARSSYEQYF.

The chain employs TRBV9 and TRBJ2-7; D uncertain. This CDR3 has 14 amino acids. Germline V CDR1 and CDR2: SGDLS, YYNGEE. V lost 4 bases, J lost 5 bases, and 16 bases lay in between. The CDR3 loop reads CASSPRLRTDEQYF. In DNA, the CDR3 is TGTGCCAGCAGCCCCCGCCTCAGGACGGACGAGCAGTACTTC.

CDR3 nucleotides: TGTGCCAGCAGCTTAGCGCCTCAGGGGGCCAGAACTAATGAAAAACTGTTTTTT. Amino acid sequence: CASSLAPQGARTNEKLFF. The chain employs TRBV7-2 and TRBJ1-4; 8 nucleotides align to TRBD1. CDR1 SGHTA and CDR2 FQGNSA come from the germline V gene. This CDR3 comprises 18 residues. J lost 1 base, V lost 0 bases, and 7 bases had no gene match. The full variable domain, in which reference TRBV7-2 and TRBJ1-4 provide the parts outside the CDR3, is GAGVSQSPSNKVTEKGKDVELRCDPISGHTALYWYRQSLGQGLEFLIYFQGNSAPDKSGLPSDRFSAERTGGSVSTLTIQRTQQEDSAVYLCASSLAPQGARTNEKLFFGSGTQLSVL.

The chain uses TRBV28 and TRBJ2-7; 11 nucleotides align to TRBD2. The CDR3 sequence is 15 residues long. Germline V lookup: CDR1 MDHEN, CDR2 SYDVKM. V was clipped by 6 bases and J by 5 bases; unmatched bases: 9. This CDR3 reads CASRTRLAGIHEQYF. The CDR3 coding sequence is TGTGCCAGCAGGACGCGACTAGCGGGAATCCACGAGCAGTACTTC.

The chain carries TRBV30 and TRBJ2-7, with 7 bases identical to TRBD1. Germline V gene lookup returns CDR1 GTSNPN and CDR2 SVGIG (reference sequence). The CDR3 totals 16 residues. With V trimmed by 2 bases and J by 0 bases, 10 bases remained unmatched. The CDR3 region is CAWSKGGQFSSYEQYF. The CDR3, as DNA: TGTGCCTGGAGTAAAGGGGGACAGTTCAGCTCCTACGAGCAGTACTTC.

The chain is built from TRBV7-9 and TRBJ2-5; 9 bases fit TRBD2. The CDR3 extends over 14 amino acids. Germline CDR1 reads SEHNR; CDR2 reads FQNEAQ (reference sequence). V gave up 1 base and J gave up 4 bases; unmatched junction bases: 1. The CDR3 region has the DNA TGTGCCAGCAGCTTAGTTAGCGGGAGAGAGACCCAGTACTTC. Residues: CASSLVSGRETQYF.

This clone was counted only a few times. V is TRBV7-3 and J is TRBJ2-3; 9 bases are a match to TRBD1. Germline loops: CDR1 SGHTA, CDR2 FQGTGA. The V gene end was trimmed by 4 bases and the J gene end by 1 base; junction bases not matched to a gene: 0. CDR3 length: 14 residues. The CDR3 protein is CASSWTGGTDTQYF. In DNA form, the CDR3 reads TGTGCCAGCAGCTGGACAGGGGGCACAGATACGCAGTATTTT.

This clone was recorded only once. The V and J genes are TRBV6-4 and TRBJ2-1; TRBD2 aligns across 10 bases. The CDR3 extends over 15 amino acids. J gave up 1 base and V 5 bases, and 2 bases lay outside the gene matches. Germline lookup yields CDR1 MRHNA and CDR2 SNTAGT. The CDR3 loop reads CASSLSGRSYNEQFF. The CDR3 DNA sequence: TGTGCCAGCAGTCTTAGCGGGAGGTCCTACAATGAGCAGTTCTTC.

The chain has TRBV19 and TRBJ2-2; no clear D. Germline CDR1 is LNHDA and CDR2 is SQIVND (reference sequence). This CDR3 spans 14 amino acids. The V end lost 3 bases, the J end lost 1 base, and 6 bases lay between the germline ends. The chain's CDR3 is CASSIEVNTGELFF. In nucleotides, the CDR3 is TGTGCCAGTAGTATCGAGGTGAACACCGGGGAGCTGTTTTTT.

This clone was found a few times. The chain uses TRBV2 and TRBJ1-1; D remains unclear. The CDR3 has 14 amino acids. V was shortened by 3 bases and J by 1 base, with 9 bases between the two germline ends. Germline CDR1 reads SNHLY; CDR2 reads FYNNEI. The CDR3 reads CASSDGLGNTEAFF. The CDR3 region has the DNA TGTGCCAGCAGTGATGGCCTGGGGAACACTGAAGCTTTCTTT.

This clone has only one observation. The sample holds other DNA sequences that translate to the same CDR3. The genes are TRBV7-3 and TRBJ1-1, with 9 bases that match TRBD1. Germline values: CDR1 SGHTA, CDR2 FQGTGA. The CDR3 contains 15 residues. Germline trimming cut 1 base from V and 2 bases from J; bases unmatched to any gene: 2. The CDR3 bases are TGTGCCAGCAGCTTAAGGGGACAGGGAAACACTGAAGCTTTCTTT. This codes for CASSLRGQGNTEAFF.

The sample holds one count of this clone. This chain connects TRBV19 to TRBJ2-1; D gene uncertain. Germline CDR1 is LNHDA and CDR2 is SQIVND (reference sequence). This CDR3 has 16 amino acids. The V and J ends lost 1 base and 6 bases respectively, with 16 bases between them. Here the CDR3 reads CASSIAHSHLVNEQFF. Here the CDR3 DNA reads TGTGCCAGTAGTATAGCGCACTCCCATTTAGTCAATGAGCAGTTCTTC.

The chain carries TRBV9 and TRBJ2-1; TRBD2 aligns across 9 bases. The germline V gene encodes CDR1 SGDLS and CDR2 YYNGEE. This CDR3 is built from 16 residues. The trim removed 3 bases at V and 6 bases at J, leaving 10 bases unmatched. The CDR3 region has the DNA TGTGCCAGCAGCGGATTAGCGGGAGATGCGCGCAATGAGCAGTTCTTC. Amino acid sequence: CASSGLAGDARNEQFF. The full variable domain, rest sourced from reference TRBV9 and TRBJ2-1, is DSGVTQTPKHLITATGQRVTLRCSPRSGDLSVYWYQQSLDQGLQFLIQYYNGEERAKGNILERFSAQQFPDLHSELNLSSLELGDSALYFCASSGLAGDARNEQFFGPGTRLTVL.

Points on this clone: This CDR3 is also generated by other DNA sequences in the sample. The chain uses TRBV5-1 and TRBJ2-7; the match to TRBD1 covers 7 bases. V lost 1 base to trimming and J lost 3 bases; unmatched junction nucleotides: 1. Germline CDR1 reads SGHRS; CDR2 reads YFSETQ. The CDR3 has 13 residues. CDR3 nucleotide sequence: TGCGCCAGCAGCTTGCAGGGGGACTACGAGCAGTACTTC. As protein: CASSLQGDYEQYF.

The chain combines TRBV6-1 with TRBJ1-5; D is ambiguous. CDR3 size: 13 residues. V dropped 8 bases and J dropped 1 base, with 9 bases sitting between them. Per the germline V gene, CDR1 is MNHNS and CDR2 is SASEGT. The CDR3 loop is CASGRGSNQPQHF. CDR3 bases: TGTGCCAGCGGGCGGGGAAGCAATCAGCCCCAGCATTTT.

The rearrangement joins TRBV4-2 to TRBJ2-2, with 11 nucleotides matching TRBD2. The CDR3 consists of 15 residues. Losses at the gene ends were 4 bases for V and 7 bases for J; bases not matched to a gene: 5. Per the germline V gene, CDR1 is LGHNA and CDR2 is YNFKEQ. CDR3 residues: CASSLRLAGHGELFF. In DNA form, the CDR3 reads TGTGCCAGCAGCCTCAGACTAGCGGGACACGGGGAGCTGTTTTTT.

Notes on this clone: This same CDR3 is encoded by further DNA sequences in the sample. This rearrangement joins TRBV5-1 to TRBJ1-1, with D uncertain. V lost 4 bases and J lost 0, with 10 bases in between. There are 14 residues in the CDR3. The germline V gene encodes CDR1 SGHRS and CDR2 YFSETQ. The CDR3 region is CASSADRLNTEAFF. The CDR3 DNA reads as TGCGCCAGCAGCGCTGACCGATTGAACACTGAAGCTTTCTTT.